The present entry profiles one T cell receptor beta chain with its context. 13 Jbeta primers and 60 Vbeta primers were used for the PCR. Libraries were prepared by immunoSEQ multiplex PCR; TCRdb keeps only in-frame clonotypes and omits some of them. This table holds approximately 220,000 clones, around 80% found once. CDR3 length: 14 amino acids. The V and J ends lost 3 bases and 6 bases, in that order; junction bases with no gene match: 4. From germline, CDR1 is SEHNR and CDR2 FQNEAQ (reference sequence). The data were obtained in a study of cytomegalovirus exposure and HLA in healthy donors. The sample taken for sequencing was PBMCs. J is TRBJ1-4 and V is TRBV7-9; 7 bases match TRBD1. This sequence was found in a boy between 2 and 10 years old in good health and CMV-seronegative. CDR3 DNA: TGTGCCAGCAGCTTGGGGACAGCATATGAAAAACTGTTTTTT. Translating gives CASSLGTAYEKLFF.